One sample yielded the 7 T cell receptor beta chains listed below, sequenced in a study of T cells after yellow fever vaccination. TCRdb reprocessed the 5' RACE reads via MiXCR and lists one record per CDR3 protein. The table includes a few hundred thousand distinct CDR3 sequences, 11% detected once. The input for sequencing was PBMCs, taken on the day of the first yellow fever vaccination. These receptors originate from a man in his late teens or twenties who received the YFV17D yellow fever vaccine.

This chain links TRBV6-2 or TRBV6-3 with TRBJ2-4; 8 bases map to TRBD1. This CDR3 is 16 amino acids long. V dropped 5 bases and J dropped 8; count of bases not matched to a gene: 14. CDR1 and CDR2 (germline): MNHEY, SVGEGT. DNA for the CDR3: TGTGCCAGCAGTCCGATAGGACAGGGAGGAAGGGACATTCAGTACTTC. It is translated as CASSPIGQGGRDIQYF.

The V gene is TRBV24-1, the J gene TRBJ2-3; D uncertain. There are 11 residues in the CDR3. The germline V and J ends were trimmed by 3 bases and 6 bases, with 3 bases remaining between them. Germline-derived CDR1 and CDR2 are KGHDR and SFDVKD. The CDR3 sequence: CATSDHDTQYF. The CDR3 DNA reads as TGTGCCACCAGTGATCACGATACGCAGTATTTT.

There are a few counts of this clonotype. This chain links TRBV19 with TRBJ1-1; 7 positions agree with TRBD1. Germline V lookup: CDR1 LNHDA, CDR2 SQIVND (reference sequence). This CDR3 region has 12 residues. V dropped 3 bases and J dropped 11; count of bases not matched to a gene: 6. The CDR3 DNA reads TGTGCCAGTAGTATCGGACCGACAGGGGCTTTCTTT. As protein: CASSIGPTGAFF.

This clonotype was detected only a few times. The V gene is TRBV19, the J gene TRBJ1-4; TRBD1 matches at 7 bases. The V gene's germline CDR1 is LNHDA and CDR2 SQIVND (reference sequence). This CDR3 contains 15 residues. After removal of 8 bases from V and 5 bases from J, the junction contained 11 bases not matched to a gene. As DNA, the CDR3 is TGTGCCAGTGCCTGGAACAGGGGCCTGAATGAAAAACTGTTTTTT. It encodes CASAWNRGLNEKLFF.

This clonotype was detected only a few times. This chain joins TRBV11-2 and TRBJ2-3; 8 nucleotides agree with TRBD2. This CDR3 has 16 residues. CDR1 and CDR2 from the germline V gene are SGHAT and FQNNGV. V trimming: 4 bases; J trimming: 4 bases; junction bases outside the gene matches: 10. As DNA, the CDR3 is TGTGCCAGCAGCTCCGTTCTTGCGGGGGGAGCAGATACGCAGTATTTT. Translating gives CASSSVLAGGADTQYF.

This clonotype has ten or more counts. The gene calls are TRBV7-2 and TRBJ1-1; D not resolved. The CDR3 sequence is 13 residues long. The germline V and J ends were trimmed by 3 bases and 7 bases, with 12 bases remaining between them. Germline values: CDR1 SGHTA, CDR2 FQGNSA. The CDR3: CASSFLHGFEAFF. The CDR3 DNA reads TGTGCCAGCAGCTTTTTACACGGTTTTGAAGCTTTCTTT.

The chain combines TRBV6-5 with TRBJ2-5; TRBD2 might be the D (7 bases). CDR3 size: 17 residues. V lost 0 bases to trimming and J lost 4 bases, with 18 bases between them. Germline V gene lookup returns CDR1 MNHEY and CDR2 SVGAGI. CDR3 coding DNA: TGTGCCAGCAGTTACTCTAGCCTCGGGGGGCTCGGAGAGACCCAGTACTTC. This sequence encodes CASSYSSLGGLGETQYF.